The T cell receptor (beta chain) described here comes from a study of T cell repertoires in cytomegalovirus infection. Study details: Through public TCR beta signatures, both CMV infection and matching HLA type were indicated.

TCRdb analysed the reads with MiXCR anew, one entry per CDR3 protein. The table lists about 830,000 distinct CDR3 sequences, approximately 30% of them singletons. The CDR3 runs 16 residues. Trimming took off 5 bases at V and 1 base at J, with 16 bases between the two ends. The germline V gene encodes CDR1 SGHNT and CDR2 YENEEA. Overall study findings and caveats: Clonotype analysis showed dominance of the ex vivo response by HLA-C-restricted CMV-specific TCR beta clonotypes.

In this sample, this clonotype turned up a few times. The target antigen is unknown. This receptor was obtained from a human donor in good health (CMV status not recorded). Some clones in this sample may be carry-over from other donors' samples. The chain joins TRBV11-3 to TRBJ2-3; the D gene is possibly TRBD2 (5 bases). The sample consisted of cultured CD8+ T cells from PBMCs, taken from culture after CMV antigen stimulation. CDR3 nucleotides: TGTGCCAGCAGCAACGGACCAGTGAGGGGCACAGATACGCAGTATTTT. Translating gives CASSNGPVRGTDTQYF.